This passage covers 26 T cell receptor beta chains from one sample sequenced in a study of blood T cell repertoires in COVID-19 (dated by TCRdb to the early 2020s). The library was obtained by the immunoSEQ multiplex PCR assay. TCRdb took over this immuneACCESS table, retaining in-frame rearrangements with V and J assigned. Such tables are incomplete; in checked studies, under half of the missing clones stem from an unresolved V gene, and the remainder is unexplained. The sample table contains approximately 250,000 clones; only one count was recorded for approximately 90% of them. The ten largest clones represent roughly 2% of the sample. Sequencing used PBMCs or T cells enriched from blood (not recorded which). Every receptor here comes from a woman aged 60-75 years in a cohort exposed to, infected with or recovered from COVID-19 (not recorded which).

The chain combines TRBV19 with TRBJ1-1; D gene ambiguous. Germline V gene lookup returns CDR1 LNHDA and CDR2 SQIVND (reference sequence). Trimming stripped 1 base from V and 1 base from J, with 7 bases between. This CDR3 comprises 14 residues. The CDR3 nucleotides are TGTGCCAGTAGTATAGTGGAGGGGAACACTGAAGCTTTCTTT. As protein: CASSIVEGNTEAFF.

This clone was counted between two and nine times. The V call is TRBV11-2, the J call TRBJ2-7; 7 bases are a match to TRBD1. This CDR3 spans 15 amino acids. V was pared by 5 bases and J by 2 bases, with 9 bases of the junction left unmatched. The V gene's germline CDR1 is SGHAT and CDR2 FQNNGV. This chain's CDR3 is CASSRRDSEPYEQYF. DNA of the CDR3: TGTGCCAGCAGCCGCCGGGACAGCGAACCCTACGAGCAGTACTTC.

This clone was detected only once. The rearrangement links TRBV7-9 to TRBJ2-7; 12 nucleotides line up with TRBD2. From germline, CDR1 is SEHNR and CDR2 FQNEAQ (reference sequence). The CDR3 extends over 15 amino acids. Trimming removed 5 bases from V and 5 bases from J; junction bases left unmatched: 7. The CDR3 DNA sequence: TGTGCCAGCAGCCCGGTGACTAGCGGGAGCAACGAGCAGTACTTC. It codes for CASSPVTSGSNEQYF.

The genes are TRBV10-3 and TRBJ2-1; 7 positions agree with TRBD1. Germline V CDR1 and CDR2: ENHRY, SYGVKD. J was trimmed by 0 bases and V by 2 bases; bases with no gene match: 10. The CDR3 totals 18 residues. The CDR3 is CAISENGPGQSSYNEQFF. The DNA for the CDR3 is TGTGCCATCAGTGAGAACGGACCGGGACAGAGCTCCTACAATGAGCAGTTCTTC.

The chain links TRBV7-9 to TRBJ1-6, with 8 bases matching TRBD1. The CDR3 is 15 amino acids. Germline CDR1 reads SEHNR; CDR2 reads FQNEAQ (reference sequence). V was pared by 11 bases and J by 9 bases, with 15 bases of the junction left unmatched. The CDR3 sequence: CALGQGDGVGSPLHF. The CDR3 DNA sequence: TGTGCCCTTGGACAGGGCGATGGCGTTGGTTCACCCCTCCACTTT.

The J gene is TRBJ1-3, the V gene TRBV18; D is uncertain. Deletions cut 3 bases from V and 4 bases from J, with 19 bases between. CDR3 size: 17 residues. Germline loops: CDR1 KGHSH, CDR2 LQKENI. The CDR3 DNA follows: TGTGCCAGCTCACCTGTAGAGGGAAGGATTCTAGGAAACACCATATATTTT. It specifies CASSPVEGRILGNTIYF.

This chain joins TRBV7-2 and TRBJ2-4, with a weak D call TRBD2 (5 bases). Trimming left V 0 bases short and J 3 bases short, with 9 bases between. CDR3 length: 15 residues. The V gene's germline CDR1 is SGHTA and CDR2 FQGNSA. The CDR3 sequence is CASSLATGLKNIQYF. CDR3 DNA: TGTGCCAGCAGCTTAGCGACTGGACTCAAAAACATTCAGTACTTC.

The genes are TRBV7-9 and TRBJ1-3, with D perhaps TRBD1 (5 bases). There are 19 residues in the CDR3. Germline V CDR1 and CDR2: SEHNR, FQNEAQ (reference sequence). Trimming removed 3 bases from V and 0 bases from J, with 21 bases in between. The CDR3 sequence: CASSLELTQGRPSGNTIYF. CDR3 in DNA: TGTGCCAGCAGCTTGGAATTGACTCAGGGTCGCCCCTCTGGAAACACCATATATTTT.

This clone is a singleton in its sample. The chain is built from TRBV19 and TRBJ2-1; 8 positions agree with TRBD2. CDR1 and CDR2 (germline): LNHDA, SQIVND (reference sequence). J lost 12 bases, V lost 10 bases, and 14 bases had no gene match. The CDR3 runs 13 residues. CDR3 coding DNA: TGTGCCACGGGACTAGATCTGGATGGAGCGCAGTTCTTC. Protein product: CATGLDLDGAQFF.

The V and J genes are TRBV5-1 and TRBJ2-7, with 9 nucleotides matching TRBD2. Germline-derived CDR1 and CDR2 are SGHRS and YFSETQ. Unmatched junction bases numbered 7, after V lost 0 bases and J lost 3 bases. The CDR3 spans 16 residues. The CDR3: CASSLAGGRANYEQYF. CDR3 bases: TGCGCCAGCAGCTTGGCCGGCGGGAGGGCCAACTACGAGCAGTACTTC.

The chain has TRBV5-1 and TRBJ2-5; 10 nucleotides agree with TRBD1. CDR1 and CDR2 from the germline V gene are SGHRS and YFSETQ. V dropped 2 bases and J dropped 3; count of bases not matched to a gene: 1. The CDR3 is 14 residues long. As DNA, the CDR3 is TGCGCCAGCAGCTTCGGGACAGGGGAAGAGACCCAGTACTTC. Translation gives CASSFGTGEETQYF.

A single count supports this clone. The chain couples TRBV30 to TRBJ1-2; a weak D match, TRBD1 (6 bases). The CDR3 consists of 15 residues. V was shortened by 0 bases and J by 4 bases, with 15 bases between the two germline ends. Germline V CDR1 and CDR2: GTSNPN, SVGIG (reference sequence). CDR3 DNA: TGTGCCTGGAGTGTCCCGGGGGGCCTAGTCTATGGCTACACCTTC. Its translation: CAWSVPGGLVYGYTF.

CDR3 coding DNA: TGCGCCAGCAGCCAAGGGACAGGGGGGGACAATGAGCAGTTCTTC. Its translation: CASSQGTGGDNEQFF. This sequence joins TRBV4-3 and TRBJ2-1; 10 bases line up with TRBD1. V dropped 1 base and J dropped 5; count of bases not matched to a gene: 2. The germline V gene has CDR1 LGHNA and CDR2 YSLEER. The CDR3 is 15 residues long.

The chain uses TRBV3-1 (or the pseudogene TRBV3-2) and TRBJ2-5; D might be TRBD1 (6 bases). V was trimmed by 3 bases and J by 2 bases, leaving 13 bases between them. The germline CDR1 and CDR2 sequences are LGHDT and YNNKEL (reference sequence). The CDR3 sequence is 15 residues long. The CDR3 is CASSQPGAIQETQYF. The CDR3 region has the DNA TGTGCCAGCAGCCAGCCAGGGGCCATACAAGAGACCCAGTACTTC.

The rearrangement uses TRBV4-1 and TRBJ2-7, with D tentatively TRBD2 (5 bases). The CDR3 length is 15 residues. V was cut by 1 base and J by 3 bases, with 13 bases left in between. Germline V gives CDR1 MGHRA, CDR2 YSYEKL. CDR3 coding DNA: TGCGCCAGCAGCCAAGCCGAAAGGACTGTCTACGAGCAGTACTTC. Amino acid sequence: CASSQAERTVYEQYF.

The rearrangement links TRBV30 to TRBJ2-2, with 12 bases lining up with TRBD2. The CDR3 totals 18 residues. Germline CDR1 and CDR2: GTSNPN and SVGIG (reference sequence). The V and J ends lost 0 bases and 2 bases, in that order; junction bases with no gene match: 7. The CDR3 sequence: CAWSVPSGLAGNTGELFF. The CDR3, as DNA: TGTGCCTGGAGTGTACCCTCCGGACTAGCGGGAAACACCGGGGAGCTGTTTTTT. The entire variable domain, with the rest obtained from reference TRBV30 and TRBJ2-2, is as follows: SQTIHQWPATLVQPVGSPLSLECTVEGTSNPNLYWYRQAAGRGLQLLFYSVGIGQISSEVPQNLSASRPQDRQFILSSKKLLLSDSGFYLCAWSVPSGLAGNTGELFFGEGSRLTVL.

The gene calls are TRBV7-3 and TRBJ2-1; a weak D match, TRBD2 (5 bases). The V end was cut by 6 bases, the J end by 0 bases, with 12 bases between. The CDR3 loop spans 15 amino acids. The V gene's germline CDR1 is SGHTA and CDR2 FQGTGA. The CDR3 loop is CASSRLPSSYNEQFF. As DNA, the CDR3 is TGTGCCAGCAGTCGACTACCCAGCTCCTACAATGAGCAGTTCTTC.

This chain links TRBV4-1 with TRBJ2-3; TRBD2 agrees at 9 bases. This CDR3 spans 15 amino acids. Trimming took 6 bases from V and 1 from J; bases not matched to a gene: 5. CDR1 and CDR2 from the germline V gene are MGHRA and YSYEKL. CDR3 sequence (DNA): TGCGCCAGCAGTCCCTTAGCGGGAGGCACAGATACGCAGTATTTT. Protein: CASSPLAGGTDTQYF.

The chain recombines TRBV7-2 with TRBJ1-1; a possible D gene is TRBD1 (6 bases). CDR3 length equals 15 residues. With 6 bases removed from V and 1 base from J, the gap between germline ends came to 15 bases. CDR1 is SGHTA, CDR2 FQGNSA, per germline. The CDR3 loop is CASRLRQVRNTEAFF. The CDR3 bases are TGTGCCAGCAGACTTCGACAGGTCAGGAACACTGAAGCTTTCTTT.

The chain has TRBV3-1 (or the pseudogene TRBV3-2) and TRBJ1-2; 7 positions match TRBD1. V was pared by 1 base and J by 6 bases, with 2 bases of the junction left unmatched. The CDR3 loop spans 13 amino acids. The germline gives CDR1 LGHDT, CDR2 YNNKEL (reference sequence). In DNA form, the CDR3 reads TGTGCCAGCAGCCAAGGGGGGACAGATGGCTACACCTTC. It yields the protein CASSQGGTDGYTF.

The chain links TRBV5-4 to TRBJ2-3, with a tentative D call TRBD1 (6 bases). V was clipped by 1 base and J by 5 bases, with 17 bases between them. The CDR3 sequence is 16 residues long. Germline V gives CDR1 SGHNT, CDR2 YYREEE (reference sequence). Written as DNA, the CDR3 is TGTGCCAGCAGCTTGCGGAAGTTGGGGGCCCAAGATACGCAGTATTTT. It codes for CASSLRKLGAQDTQYF.

This rearrangement joins TRBV30 to TRBJ2-1; TRBD2 aligns across 12 bases. The germline gives CDR1 GTSNPN, CDR2 SVGIG (reference sequence). The CDR3 loop spans 19 amino acids. Unmatched junction bases numbered 14, after V lost 4 bases and J lost 1 base. This chain's CDR3 is CAWTPPSGRALRSYNEQFF. In DNA form, the CDR3 reads TGTGCCTGGACCCCTCCTAGCGGGAGGGCCCTTAGATCCTACAATGAGCAGTTCTTC.

This clone came up once. The V and J genes are TRBV7-3 and TRBJ2-1; the match to TRBD2 covers 10 bases. Germline CDR1 and CDR2: SGHTA and FQGTGA. The J segment lost 7 bases and the V segment lost 1 base, leaving 4 bases of the junction unmatched. The CDR3 length is 15 residues. The CDR3 loop reads CASSLMGLALNEQFF. Written as DNA, the CDR3 is TGTGCCAGCAGCTTAATGGGACTAGCGTTGAATGAGCAGTTCTTC.

This clone has a handful of counts. This chain links TRBV2 with TRBJ1-6; D uncertain. Germline V gives CDR1 SNHLY, CDR2 FYNNEI. The CDR3 totals 16 residues. V lost 2 bases to trimming and J lost 3 bases, with 11 bases between them. CDR3 nucleotide sequence: TGTGCCAGCAGTGAAAGAGCGGAGCTCTATAATTCACCCCTCCACTTT. Protein: CASSERAELYNSPLHF.

The gene calls are TRBV7-3 and TRBJ2-2, with TRBD2 matching over 7 bases. V gave up 1 base and J gave up 3 bases; unmatched junction bases: 5. CDR1 is SGHTA, CDR2 FQGTGA, per germline. The CDR3 covers 16 residues. In DNA, the CDR3 is TGTGCCAGCAGCTTAATCGGTCTAGCGGACACCGGGGAGCTGTTTTTT. It translates to CASSLIGLADTGELFF.

The chain combines TRBV7-8 with TRBJ1-2, with D maybe TRBD1 (6 bases). Germline CDR1 is SGHVS and CDR2 is FQNEAQ. Between the trimmed V and J ends, which lost 1 base and 0 bases, there was a span of 18 bases. The CDR3 loop spans 18 amino acids. CDR3 amino acids: CASSLVAVRGPTNYGYTF. For the CDR3, the DNA is TGTGCCAGCAGCTTAGTCGCGGTCAGGGGTCCTACTAACTATGGCTACACCTTC.